Following are 15 T cell receptor beta chains from one sample sequenced in a study of blood T cell repertoires in COVID-19. Only in-frame clones appear in the TCRdb table, and some are missing; sequencing was by immunoSEQ multiplex PCR. The sample records about 230,000 clones, 80% to 90% being singletons. Sample: PBMCs or T cells enriched from blood (not recorded which). The receptors come from a man aged 18 to 30 who had recovered from COVID-19.

V is TRBV21-1 and J is TRBJ2-2; the table names TRBD2, a call not compared with the DNA. TRBV21-1 is labeled a pseudogene. The CDR3 spans 15 residues. Written as DNA, the CDR3 is TGTGCCAGCAGTAACAGAGCGGGGGGCACCGGGGAGCTGTTTTTT. The encoded protein is CASSNRAGGTGELFF.

V usage is TRBV2 and J usage is TRBJ2-2; D is possibly TRBD2 (6 bases). With 8 bases removed from V and 5 bases from J, the gap between germline ends came to 15 bases. CDR1 and CDR2 (germline): SNHLY, FYNNEI. This CDR3 has 14 residues. CDR3 nucleotides: TGTGCCAGCGGAGGGGCTAGCCGAACCGGGGAGCTGTTTTTT. Amino acid sequence: CASGGASRTGELFF.

The chain recombines TRBV2 with TRBJ2-1; 7 bases match TRBD2. Trimming at V came to 6 bases and at J to 3 bases, leaving 5 bases not matched to a gene. This CDR3 is built from 14 residues. Germline V gives CDR1 SNHLY, CDR2 FYNNEI. The CDR3 sequence is CASSAKRDYNEQFF. The CDR3 region has the DNA TGTGCCAGCAGCGCTAAGCGGGACTACAATGAGCAGTTCTTC.

This clone was detected a few times. CDR3 in DNA: TGTGCCAGCAGTGAAGCTGCAGGCCTTGGGTATGGCTACACCTTC. Residues: CASSEAAGLGYGYTF. The chain has TRBV6-1 and TRBJ1-2; D gene ambiguous. The CDR3 runs to 15 residues. V dropped 0 bases and J dropped 5 bases, with 13 bases sitting between them. Germline CDR1 is MNHNS and CDR2 is SASEGT.

This chain uses TRBV11-2 with TRBJ1-6, with 10 bases fitting TRBD1. Per the germline V gene, CDR1 is SGHAT and CDR2 is FQNNGV. Trimming at V came to 4 bases and at J to 3 bases, leaving 12 bases not matched to a gene. The CDR3 is 19 residues long. The CDR3: CASSSPPGTGANYNSPLHF. In DNA form, the CDR3 reads TGTGCCAGCAGCTCACCTCCCGGGACAGGGGCGAACTATAATTCACCCCTCCACTTT.

This clone was seen only a few times. The chain carries TRBV3-1 (or the pseudogene TRBV3-2) and TRBJ2-1; TRBD1 aligns across 9 bases. V shed 2 bases, J shed 9 bases, and the junction held 5 bases outside the gene matches. CDR1 LGHDT and CDR2 YNNKEL come from the germline V gene (reference sequence). CDR3 size: 14 residues. This CDR3 is CASSQLTGGREQFF. CDR3 bases: TGTGCCAGCAGCCAATTGACAGGGGGACGTGAGCAGTTCTTC.

This chain connects TRBV28 to TRBJ2-1, with 8 bases matching TRBD2. The length of the CDR3 is 18 residues. V trimming: 2 bases; J trimming: 2 bases; junction bases outside the gene matches: 11. Germline assignment: CDR1 MDHEN and CDR2 SYDVKM. This CDR3 is CASSLSSGALSPYNEQFF. CDR3 sequence (DNA): TGTGCCAGCAGTTTAAGTAGCGGGGCCCTATCCCCCTACAATGAGCAGTTCTTC.

This chain links TRBV5-1 with TRBJ2-7, with D perhaps matching TRBD1 (6 bases). V dropped 4 bases and J dropped 5 bases, with 10 bases sitting between them. The CDR3 spans 12 residues. Germline CDR1 reads SGHRS; CDR2 reads YFSETQ. The CDR3 coding sequence is TGCGCCAGCAGCACCGACAGGAACGAGCAGTACTTC. It encodes CASSTDRNEQYF.

The V gene is TRBV18, the J gene TRBJ1-5; D remains ambiguous. There are 14 residues in the CDR3. Trimming removed 4 bases at V and 1 base at J, with 8 bases between. Germline V lookup: CDR1 KGHSH, CDR2 LQKENI. CDR3 in amino acids: CASSLQESNQPQHF. In DNA, the CDR3 is TGTGCCAGCTCACTGCAGGAAAGCAATCAGCCCCAGCATTTT.

The chain employs TRBV6-2 or TRBV6-3 and TRBJ1-1; 7 bases fit TRBD1. Germline V gene data show CDR1 as MNHEY and CDR2 as SVGEGT. The CDR3 extends over 16 amino acids. V shed 4 bases and J 2 bases; nucleotides not matched to a gene: 10. CDR3 sequence reads: CASSFPGGVLNTEAFF. CDR3 bases: TGTGCCAGCAGTTTTCCAGGGGGAGTGTTAAACACTGAAGCTTTCTTT.

This chain uses TRBV6-5 with TRBJ2-7; 9 bases are a match to TRBD1. Germline CDR1 reads MNHEY; CDR2 reads SVGAGI. The CDR3 has 14 residues. V was clipped by 10 bases and J by 0 bases; unmatched bases: 7. CDR3 sequence reads: CAIRRGQGSYEQYF. CDR3 coding DNA: TGTGCCATTCGGCGGGGACAGGGCTCCTACGAGCAGTACTTC.

The chain joins TRBV5-1 to TRBJ2-1, with D perhaps matching TRBD2 (5 bases). Germline V gene lookup returns CDR1 SGHRS and CDR2 YFSETQ. CDR3 size: 15 residues. V was trimmed by 3 bases and J by 0 bases, leaving 10 bases between them. In DNA form, the CDR3 reads TGCGCCAGCAGCTCCGGGGAGAGCTCCTACAATGAGCAGTTCTTC. It encodes CASSSGESSYNEQFF.

This chain joins TRBV28 and TRBJ1-2, with D perhaps matching TRBD1 (5 bases). The CDR3 is 13 amino acids. Germline CDR1 and CDR2: MDHEN and SYDVKM. Trimming took 5 bases from V and 12 from J, leaving 19 bases between them. The CDR3 DNA reads as TGTGCCAGCAGTACCCGGACACCCCGGTGGGACACCTTC. Translation gives CASSTRTPRWDTF.

The rearrangement joins TRBV5-1 to TRBJ1-6, with no clear D. Germline CDR1 is SGHRS and CDR2 is YFSETQ. CDR3 length equals 17 residues. V was trimmed by 0 bases and J by 8 bases, leaving 18 bases between them. The CDR3 reads CASSLGYGRPSYSPLHF. CDR3 DNA: TGCGCCAGCAGCTTGGGGTACGGCAGGCCAAGTTATTCACCCCTCCACTTT.

This chain's CDR3 is CASSEAIAGVYEQFF. The CDR3 DNA is TGTGCCAGCAGTGAAGCAATAGCGGGAGTGTATGAGCAGTTCTTC. The genes are TRBV6-1 and TRBJ2-1; 9 positions match TRBD2. The V segment lost 0 bases and the J segment 8 bases; nucleotides outside the gene matches: 5. The CDR3 sequence is 15 residues long. Germline V CDR1 and CDR2: MNHNS, SASEGT.